Listed below are T cell receptor beta chains from one sample, sequenced in a study of cytomegalovirus exposure and HLA in healthy donors. Assay: immunoSEQ multiplex PCR; the TCRdb copy retains only in-frame clones and omits some. The table records approximately 150,000 clones, approximately 73% of them present only once. Sequenced input: PBMCs. These receptors were collected from a woman between 18 and 29 years old in good health and CMV-seropositive. CDR3s include the opening cysteine and the closing phenylalanine or tryptophan. Fields, in order: CDR3 length, J gene, D gene, V gene, clone size, CDR3 protein, CDR3 DNA. A D gene is named only where the DNA matches it firmly. Clone size is shown for a subset of rows, as once, few, many or a class of expanded clone.

15,TRBJ2-2,TRBD1,TRBV5-1,.,CASSLDRGNTGELFF,TGCGCCAGCAGCTTAGACAGGGGAAACACCGGGGAGCTGTTTTTT
12,TRBJ2-5,.,TRBV30,once,CGCAGAGETQYF,TGTGGATGTGCGGGGGCAGGGGAGACCCAGTACTTC
16,TRBJ1-5,.,TRBV6-4,.,CASSDSGGGLNQPQHF,TGTGCCAGCAGTGACTCGGGGGGGGGACTGAATCAGCCCCAGCATTTT
15,TRBJ1-1,TRBD1,TRBV7-9,.,CASSSRQGTDTEAFF,TGTGCCAGCAGCTCTAGACAGGGTACCGACACTGAAGCTTTCTTT
17,TRBJ2-1,TRBD2,TRBV30,.,CAWKTSGLAGVYNEQFF,TGTGCCTGGAAGACCTCGGGACTAGCGGGGGTTTACAATGAGCAGTTCTTC
12,TRBJ2-1,.,TRBV14,few,CASSQTRKEQFF,TGTGCCAGCAGCCAAACTAGGAAAGAGCAGTTCTTC
17,TRBJ2-2,TRBD2,TRBV9,.,CASSVEWGLGLTGELFF,TGTGCCAGCAGCGTAGAGTGGGGACTAGGTCTCACCGGGGAGCTGTTTTTT
17,TRBJ2-2,TRBD1,TRBV9,.,CASSRQGGQVNTGELFF,TGTGCCAGCAGCCGACAGGGGGGACAGGTGAACACCGGGGAGCTGTTTTTT
12,TRBJ2-7,.,TRBV18,.,CASSPSTYEQYF,TGTGCCAGCTCACCCAGTACCTACGAGCAGTACTTC
15,TRBJ2-3,.,TRBV9,.,CASSVGGGSADTQYF,TGTGCCAGCAGCGTAGGCGGGGGCAGTGCAGATACGCAGTATTTT